This record concerns one TCR beta chain sequence. Its specificity is not known. The record originates from a study of T cell responses to AZD1222 COVID-19 vaccine. The germline V gene encodes CDR1 SNHLY and CDR2 FYNNEI. V shed 4 bases, J shed 8 bases, and the junction held 5 bases outside the gene matches. This CDR3 spans 15 amino acids. This table comes from immunoSEQ multiplex PCR, and its TCRdb copy is limited to in-frame clones, with some not included. Of roughly 140,000 clones in the sample, approximately 93% were seen once. Findings of the study overall: The donor group comprised mostly white British people and more females; the analysis possibly underestimated clonal diversity. Baseline testing showed seropositivity in only a handful of AZD1222 recipients. There were repertoire samples only from the period after the peak T cell response.

This specimen was peripheral blood, taken after recovery from COVID-19. V and J are TRBV2 and TRBJ1-4; 12 bases fit TRBD1. The sequence was collected from an adult who had recovered from COVID-19. CDR3 sequence: CASSGGTGGAEKLFF. In DNA, the CDR3 is TGTGCCAGCAGTGGGGGGACAGGGGGCGCCGAAAAACTGTTTTTT.